This T cell receptor beta chain was identified during a study of long-term antiretroviral therapy in people with HIV. About the study: The study's earliest collections predate the 2015 immediate-ART recommendation by about a decade.

V lost 7 bases and J lost 1, with 22 bases in between. Germline V gene lookup returns CDR1 MDHEN and CDR2 SYDVKM. This CDR3 region has 17 residues. General study results and limits: Diversity rose after ART but stayed below transplant donor controls.

For this clone: The target antigen is unknown.

Samples were assayed with immunoSEQ v3.0 at survey level. Sequencing was intended to reach 40,000-50,000 T-cell genomes per sample. Clones were read by immunoSEQ multiplex PCR, and TCRdb kept only the in-frame ones, dropping some. The sample has 30,000 to 45,000 clones, 75% to 85% seen once. The specimen was unsorted PBMCs, collected 3.4 years after starting antiretroviral therapy. The receptor's source is a man younger than 45 with HIV. The J gene is TRBJ1-1, the V gene TRBV28; D is unclear. CDR3 region: CASNQHPTAGRNTEAFF. CDR3 DNA sequence: TGTGCCAGCAACCAACACCCTACGGCGGGTAGGAACACTGAAGCTTTCTTT.